The 21 T cell receptor beta chains below all came from one sample that was sequenced in a study of blood T cell repertoires in COVID-19. Generated by immunoSEQ multiplex PCR, the TCRdb table keeps only in-frame clones and is missing some. The sample yields approximately 120,000 clones, about 85% seen once. The sequenced sample consisted of peripheral blood. The source of these receptors is a woman older than 75 with COVID-19, enrolled during active disease.

This rearrangement joins TRBV7-8 to TRBJ1-5, with TRBD1 matching 12 bases. Germline CDR1 SGHVS, CDR2 FQNEAQ. J lost 7 bases, V lost 5 bases, and 9 bases had no gene match. The CDR3 length is 16 residues. The CDR3 nucleotides read TGTGCCAGCAGCCGTATCGGGACAGGGGGCTTACAGCCCCAGCATTTT. Translated: CASSRIGTGGLQPQHF.

This chain links TRBV28 with TRBJ2-7; D perhaps matches TRBD1 (5 bases). Trimming took 5 bases from V and 0 from J, leaving 14 bases between them. Germline V CDR1 and CDR2: MDHEN, SYDVKM. The CDR3 contains 15 residues. The DNA of the CDR3 is TGTGCCAGCAGTCCCGCAGGGCTGAGCTCCTACGAGCAGTACTTC. Its protein product is CASSPAGLSSYEQYF.

This chain connects TRBV2 to TRBJ1-1; D gene ambiguous. The CDR3 contains 13 residues. CDR1 and CDR2 from the germline V gene are SNHLY and FYNNEI. V lost 8 bases and J 5 bases, leaving 15 bases between the germline ends. This CDR3 reads CASGNGRSTEAFF. DNA of the CDR3: TGTGCCAGCGGTAACGGCAGGTCGACTGAAGCTTTCTTT. The whole variable domain, filled in from reference TRBV2 and TRBJ1-1, reads EPEVTQTPSHQVTQMGQEVILRCVPISNHLYFYWYRQILGQKVEFLVSFYNNEISEKSEIFDDQFSVERPDGSNFTLKIRSTKLEDSAMYFCASGNGRSTEAFFGQGTRLTVV.

The rearrangement joins TRBV10-3 to TRBJ2-4, with 10 bases identical to TRBD1. The CDR3 runs 20 residues. J was trimmed by 0 bases and V by 2 bases; bases with no gene match: 13. In germline, CDR1 is ENHRY, CDR2 SYGVKD. CDR3 nucleotides: TGTGCCATCAGTGAGATGGGAGGGACAGGGGCAAATCTAGCCAAAAACATTCAGTACTTC. Translation: CAISEMGGTGANLAKNIQYF.

The rearrangement links TRBV7-8 to TRBJ2-3, with 8 bases lining up with TRBD2. The V segment lost 7 bases and the J segment 8 bases; nucleotides outside the gene matches: 11. The CDR3 has 14 residues. CDR1 SGHVS and CDR2 FQNEAQ come from the germline V gene. In DNA form, the CDR3 reads TGTGCCAGCAACGTAGGAACTAGCGGTCGTACGCAGTATTTT. Translation: CASNVGTSGRTQYF.

The chain combines TRBV7-9 with TRBJ1-4, with a tentative D call TRBD1 (5 bases). Germline assignment: CDR1 SEHNR and CDR2 FQNEAQ (reference sequence). The CDR3 sequence is 13 residues long. Between the trimmed V and J ends, which lost 5 bases and 6 bases, there was a span of 10 bases. The CDR3 here is CASSLAGDEKLFF. The CDR3 coding sequence is TGTGCCAGCAGCCTGGCGGGGGATGAAAAACTGTTTTTT. The whole variable domain, remainder taken from reference TRBV7-9 and TRBJ1-4, is DTGVSQNPRHKITKRGQNVTFRCDPISEHNRLYWYRQTLGQGPEFLTYFQNEAQLEKSRLLSDRFSAERPKGSFSTLEIQRTEQGDSAMYLCASSLAGDEKLFFGSGTQLSVL.

V gene TRBV5-4 combines with J gene TRBJ1-4; TRBD1 aligns across 8 bases. V shed 4 bases and J 5 bases; nucleotides not matched to a gene: 4. The CDR3 runs to 14 residues. Per germline, CDR1 SGHNT and CDR2 YYREEE (reference sequence). The CDR3: CASSRGQENEKLFF. The CDR3 nucleotides read TGTGCCAGCAGCCGGGGACAGGAAAATGAAAAACTGTTTTTT.

The chain joins TRBV7-8 to TRBJ2-7; possible D gene TRBD2, 7 bases. CDR1 SGHVS and CDR2 FQNEAQ come from the germline V gene. V lost 5 bases, J lost 4 bases, and 15 bases lay in between. The CDR3 spans 14 residues. The CDR3 DNA follows: TGTGCCAGCAGCCGAGGGGGGGGGATATACGAGCAGTACTTC. As protein: CASSRGGGIYEQYF.

The chain joins TRBV7-9 to TRBJ2-1, with 11 positions matching TRBD2. V shed 1 base and J 8 bases; nucleotides not matched to a gene: 10. The V gene's germline CDR1 is SEHNR and CDR2 FQNEAQ (reference sequence). CDR3 length equals 17 residues. The CDR3 nucleotides are TGTGCCAGCAGCTTAGTCGTTGGCGGACTAGCGGGTCATGAGCAGTTCTTC. Its translation: CASSLVVGGLAGHEQFF.

This sequence joins TRBV10-3 and TRBJ1-2, with D possibly TRBD1 on 5 matching bases. V was trimmed by 5 bases and J by 7 bases, leaving 17 bases between them. This CDR3 has 14 amino acids. Germline loops: CDR1 ENHRY, CDR2 SYGVKD. The CDR3 bases are TGTGCCATCAGTCCCGGGACCACAGCGGGTGGCTACACCTTC. Protein: CAISPGTTAGGYTF.

The chain links TRBV5-6 to TRBJ2-6; the D gene is possibly TRBD2 (5 bases). The CDR3 is made up of 18 amino acids. Germline lookup yields CDR1 SGHDT and CDR2 YYEEEE. Trimming removed 0 bases at V and 0 bases at J, with 13 bases between. The CDR3 sequence: CASSLVFEGGSGANVLTF. For the CDR3, the DNA is TGTGCCAGCAGCTTGGTATTTGAGGGCGGCTCTGGGGCCAACGTCCTGACTTTC.

This chain joins TRBV9 and TRBJ2-1; 7 nucleotides agree with TRBD2. This CDR3 spans 15 amino acids. Germline-derived CDR1 and CDR2 are SGDLS and YYNGEE. V lost 4 bases, J lost 3 bases, and 7 bases stayed unmatched. CDR3 sequence reads: CASSPAGEVYNEQFF. The CDR3 DNA sequence: TGTGCCAGCAGCCCCGCGGGAGAAGTCTACAATGAGCAGTTCTTC.

The chain joins TRBV4-1 to TRBJ1-4; TRBD1 might be the D (5 bases). The CDR3 is 18 residues long. The V end lost 1 base, the J end lost 0 bases, and 15 bases lay between the germline ends. Germline V gene data show CDR1 as MGHRA and CDR2 as YSYEKL. CDR3 nucleotides: TGCGCCAGCAGCCAAGTGAGGCAGGGATCTGCAACTAATGAAAAACTGTTTTTT. Protein: CASSQVRQGSATNEKLFF.

Only one count was recorded for this clone. The J gene is TRBJ1-5, the V gene TRBV7-2; D unresolved. The V end was cut by 5 bases, the J end by 7 bases, with 9 bases between. CDR3 length: 12 residues. Germline lookup yields CDR1 SGHTA and CDR2 FQGNSA. The CDR3 sequence: CASSPPGQPQHF. In DNA form, the CDR3 reads TGTGCCAGCAGCCCCCCCGGGCAGCCCCAGCATTTT. The full variable domain, rest sourced from reference TRBV7-2 and TRBJ1-5, is GAGVSQSPSNKVTEKGKDVELRCDPISGHTALYWYRQSLGQGLEFLIYFQGNSAPDKSGLPSDRFSAERTGGSVSTLTIQRTQQEDSAVYLCASSPPGQPQHFGDGTRLSIL.

The chain couples TRBV7-2 to TRBJ1-3; D might be TRBD1 (5 bases). The CDR3 sequence is 16 residues long. V lost 3 bases to trimming and J lost 2 bases, with 14 bases between them. Germline values: CDR1 SGHTA, CDR2 FQGNSA. The CDR3 nucleotides are TGTGCCAGCAGCTTTTCCTCCAGGGCGACTGGAAACACCATATATTTT. The encoded protein is CASSFSSRATGNTIYF.

V gene TRBV11-2 combines with J gene TRBJ2-4, with D tentatively TRBD2 (6 bases). The CDR3 has 14 amino acids. Trimming left V 5 bases short and J 3 bases short, with 11 bases between. The germline CDR1 and CDR2 sequences are SGHAT and FQNNGV. The DNA for the CDR3 is TGTGCCAGCAGCGCTCCCGGGGGCAAAAACATTCAGTACTTC. Its translation: CASSAPGGKNIQYF.

The chain carries TRBV11-1 and TRBJ2-1; D may be TRBD1 (5 bases). The germline CDR1 and CDR2 sequences are SGHAT and FQDESV (reference sequence). CDR3 size: 14 residues. The V end lost 3 bases, the J end lost 9 bases, and 15 bases lay between the germline ends. The CDR3 loop reads CASSFGQGRAEQFF. DNA of the CDR3: TGTGCCAGCAGCTTTGGTCAGGGTCGGGCTGAGCAGTTCTTC.

V is TRBV6-1 and J is TRBJ2-7; 9 bases are shared with TRBD1. Germline assignment: CDR1 MNHNS and CDR2 SASEGT. The V gene end was trimmed by 2 bases and the J gene end by 6 bases; junction bases not matched to a gene: 5. The CDR3 runs to 14 residues. CDR3 sequence: CASSERTGVGEQYF. The CDR3, as DNA: TGTGCCAGCAGTGAAAGGACAGGGGTTGGCGAGCAGTACTTC.

V usage is TRBV27 and J usage is TRBJ1-5; 7 bases fit TRBD1. The germline CDR1 and CDR2 sequences are MNHEY and SMNVEV (reference sequence). Unmatched junction bases numbered 8, after V lost 6 bases and J lost 0 bases. This CDR3 region has 16 residues. CDR3 residues: CASRETGVYSNQPQHF. For the CDR3, the DNA is TGTGCCAGCAGGGAAACAGGGGTTTATAGCAATCAGCCCCAGCATTTT.

V usage is TRBV6-5 and J usage is TRBJ2-7; possible D gene TRBD1, 5 bases. CDR1 MNHEY and CDR2 SVGAGI come from the germline V gene. V was pared by 4 bases and J by 2 bases, with 9 bases between. This CDR3 comprises 13 residues. The CDR3 DNA sequence: TGTGCCAGCAGTTCGACAGCTACCTACGAGCAGTACTTC. Amino acids: CASSSTATYEQYF.

The CDR3 region has the DNA TGTGCCAGCAGCCTAGACAGGGGGCAAGCTTTCTTT. It yields the protein CASSLDRGQAFF. The chain is built from TRBV6-5 and TRBJ1-1; TRBD1 matches at 10 bases. The CDR3 sequence is 12 residues long. Per the germline V gene, CDR1 is MNHEY and CDR2 is SVGAGI. Unmatched junction bases numbered 4, after V lost 6 bases and J lost 9 bases.